The rows below give T cell receptor beta chains drawn from one sample of a study of CD8 T cell repertoires and HIV-1 epitope variants. Measured with immunoSEQ multiplex PCR; TCRdb has only the in-frame clones, and not every one. Here the sample spans 3,500 to 5,000 clones, about 63% being singletons. Their antigen targets remain unknown. Sequencing was performed on cultured CD8+ T cells derived from PBMCs. These receptors originate from a male donor with HIV. CDR3s include the opening cysteine and the closing phenylalanine or tryptophan. The order of the fields is clone size, V gene, CDR3 protein. Size is omitted from some rows. Given values are once, few, many or a class for expanded clones.

-,TRBV4-1,CASSQDNSFLPEAFF
-,TRBV5-4,CASSSDRGGTGELFF
-,TRBV6-5,CASSYTPRPASYGYTF
-,TRBV28,CASRATDTVGGEKLFF
-,TRBV5-4,CASSLQGSDYEQYF
-,TRBV9,CASSSYIEAEAFF
-,TRBV5-1,CASSWTSGGVYEQYF
-,TRBV9,CASSVEGSYEQYF
-,TRBV5-4,CASSLQGGETQYF
-,TRBV28,CASRATGTGYGYTF
-,TRBV7-2,CASSLGGLGGSREQYF
-,TRBV4-3,CASSLKEGLLGETQYF
few,TRBV5-4,CASSLASYEQYF
-,TRBV7-2,CASSLEGTYEQYF
-,TRBV6-6,CASEGQGDGYTF
-,TRBV27,CASRVGTGELFF
once,TRBV21-1,CASGSILGGRALYEQFF
-,TRBV18,CASSRGQGEGQPQHF
-,TRBV7-9,CASTRREGEAFF
few,TRBV25-1,CATGGASGYEQYF
few,TRBV28,CASTPGARVPEAFF
-,TRBV10-3,CAIRTGDRAGANVLTF
once,TRBV6-5,CASSSSPQRNEKLFF
-,TRBV7-9,CASSYPGVTYEQYF
-,TRBV27,CASSLSTTGGGYTF
-,TRBV19,CASSFAGTGRLEEAFF
-,TRBV5-8,CASSSGTANYGYTF
-,TRBV4-1,CASSPGMARLDGYTF
few,TRBV7-2,CASSSVLATDTQYF
-,TRBV5-1,CASSLRREYEQYF
-,TRBV30,CAWTVWGGPGSYNEQFF
once,TRBV5-6,CASSEGNNQPQHF
-,TRBV27,CASSLSLSPSDTQYF
few,TRBV5-6,CASSFLTPQETQYF
-,TRBV5-1,CASSLTSGTTGELFF
-,TRBV7-6,CASSPTTYTEAFF
once,TRBV9,CASSPGLAGDGTQYF
-,TRBV11-2,CASSLGGGATDTQYF
-,TRBV15,CAISRVRGPYEQYF
-,TRBV6-1,CASSDRFRGAGAYEQYF
large,TRBV6-1,CASRQGASSYEQYF
-,TRBV27,CASSLPPSYNSPLHF
-,TRBV14,CASSQQGSLNSPLHF
-,TRBV2,CASSELADRVEEQFF
few,TRBV5-1,CASSFSGVSGYEQYF
-,TRBV2,CASSEAFGTGNEQYF
-,TRBV11-1,CASSLGTGYYEQYF
-,TRBV11-2,CASSEAGAYTEAFF
-,TRBV2,CASITPRRGISYNEQFF
-,TRBV5-5,CASSLAFGSSYEQYF
-,TRBV5-1,CASSLDTGSTGELFF
-,TRBV5-6,CASSLGTGGYGYTF